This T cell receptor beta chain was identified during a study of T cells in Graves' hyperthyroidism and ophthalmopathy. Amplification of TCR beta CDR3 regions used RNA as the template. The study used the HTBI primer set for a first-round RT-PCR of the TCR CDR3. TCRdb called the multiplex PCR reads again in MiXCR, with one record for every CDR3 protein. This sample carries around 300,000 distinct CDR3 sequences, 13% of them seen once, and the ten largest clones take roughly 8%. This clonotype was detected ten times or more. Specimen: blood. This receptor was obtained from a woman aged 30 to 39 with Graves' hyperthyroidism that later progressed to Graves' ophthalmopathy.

CDR3 sequence: CAWWPEAGELFF. DNA of the CDR3: TGTGCCTGGTGGCCTGAGGCCGGGGAGCTGTTTTTT. V usage is TRBV30 and J usage is TRBJ2-2, with unresolved D. This CDR3 has 12 amino acids. Between the trimmed V and J ends, which lost 5 bases and 6 bases, there was a span of 10 bases. Germline V gene sequence: CDR1 GTSNPN, CDR2 SVGIG (reference sequence).